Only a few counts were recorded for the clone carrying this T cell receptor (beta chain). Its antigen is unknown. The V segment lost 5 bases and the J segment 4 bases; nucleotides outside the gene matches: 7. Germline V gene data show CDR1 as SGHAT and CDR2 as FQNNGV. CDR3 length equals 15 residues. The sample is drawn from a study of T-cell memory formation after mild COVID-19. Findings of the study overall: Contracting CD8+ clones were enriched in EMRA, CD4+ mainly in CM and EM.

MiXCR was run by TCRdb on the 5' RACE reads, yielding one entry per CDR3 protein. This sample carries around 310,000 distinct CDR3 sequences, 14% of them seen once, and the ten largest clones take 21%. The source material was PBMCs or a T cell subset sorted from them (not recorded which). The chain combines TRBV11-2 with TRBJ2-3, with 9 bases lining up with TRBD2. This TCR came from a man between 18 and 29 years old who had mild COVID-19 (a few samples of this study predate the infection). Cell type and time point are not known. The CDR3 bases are TGTGCCAGCAGCCCAGCGGGGGGTAACTCAGATACGCAGTATTTT. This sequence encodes CASSPAGGNSDTQYF.